This TCR beta chain stems from a study of cytomegalovirus exposure and HLA in healthy donors. Looked up from germline, CDR1 is SGHRS and CDR2 is YFSETQ. The CDR3 spans 18 residues. After removal of 1 base from V and 0 bases from J, the junction contained 12 bases not matched to a gene. The study ran its PCR with 60 Vbeta and 13 Jbeta primers. Here immunoSEQ multiplex PCR was the method, and the copy in TCRdb shows in-frame clones only, minus some. The sample consists of 95,000 to 100,000 clones, more than 60% of them appearing once. This chain uses TRBV5-1 with TRBJ1-2; 7 bases align to TRBD1. Specimen: PBMCs. The receptor comes from a human donor in good health. The CDR3 loop is CASSLRGDSAKANYGYTF. The DNA for the CDR3 is TGCGCCAGCAGCTTGAGGGGGGACAGCGCAAAAGCTAACTATGGCTACACCTTC.